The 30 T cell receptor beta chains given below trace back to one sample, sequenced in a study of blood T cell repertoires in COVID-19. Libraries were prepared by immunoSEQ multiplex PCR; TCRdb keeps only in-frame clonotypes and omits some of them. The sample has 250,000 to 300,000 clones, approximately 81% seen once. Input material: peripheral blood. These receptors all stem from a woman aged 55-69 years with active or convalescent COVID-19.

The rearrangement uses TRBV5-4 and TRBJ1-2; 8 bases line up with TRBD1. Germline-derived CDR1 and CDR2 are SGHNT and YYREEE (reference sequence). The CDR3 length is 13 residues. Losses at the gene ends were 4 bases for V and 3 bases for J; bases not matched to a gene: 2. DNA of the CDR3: TGTGCCAGCAGCCTGGACAGGGACTATGGCTACACCTTC. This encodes CASSLDRDYGYTF.

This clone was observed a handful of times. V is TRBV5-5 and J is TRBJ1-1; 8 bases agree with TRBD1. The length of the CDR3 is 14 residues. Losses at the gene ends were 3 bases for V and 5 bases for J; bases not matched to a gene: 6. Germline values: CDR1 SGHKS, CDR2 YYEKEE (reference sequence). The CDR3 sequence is CASSSQTGVTEAFF. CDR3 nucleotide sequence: TGTGCCAGCAGCTCGCAGACAGGGGTTACTGAAGCTTTCTTT.

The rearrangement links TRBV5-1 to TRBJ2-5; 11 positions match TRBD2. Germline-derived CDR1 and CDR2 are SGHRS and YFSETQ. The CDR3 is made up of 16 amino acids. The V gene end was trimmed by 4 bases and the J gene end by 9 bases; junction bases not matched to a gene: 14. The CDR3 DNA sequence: TGCGCCAGCAGCCCGACTAGCGGGGCCGAACAGGGGTCCCAGTACTTC. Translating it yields CASSPTSGAEQGSQYF.

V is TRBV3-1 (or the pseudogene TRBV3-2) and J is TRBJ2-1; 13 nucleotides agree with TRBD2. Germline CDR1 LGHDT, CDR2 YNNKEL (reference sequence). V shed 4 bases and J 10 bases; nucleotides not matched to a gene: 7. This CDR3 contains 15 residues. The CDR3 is CASSLTSGGAVEQFF. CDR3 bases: TGTGCCAGCAGCCTTACTAGCGGGGGGGCCGTGGAGCAGTTCTTC.

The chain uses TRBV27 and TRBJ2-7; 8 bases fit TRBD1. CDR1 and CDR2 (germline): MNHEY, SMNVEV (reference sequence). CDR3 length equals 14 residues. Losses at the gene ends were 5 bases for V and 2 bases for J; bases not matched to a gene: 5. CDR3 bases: TGTGCCAGCAGTCGACAGGGGATCGCCTACGAGCAGTACTTC. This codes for CASSRQGIAYEQYF.

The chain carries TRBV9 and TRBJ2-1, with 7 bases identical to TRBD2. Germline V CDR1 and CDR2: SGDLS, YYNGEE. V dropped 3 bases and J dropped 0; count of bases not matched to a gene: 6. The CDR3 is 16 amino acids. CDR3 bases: TGTGCCAGCAGCGGCCCCCGCGGGAGCTCCTACAATGAGCAGTTCTTC. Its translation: CASSGPRGSSYNEQFF.

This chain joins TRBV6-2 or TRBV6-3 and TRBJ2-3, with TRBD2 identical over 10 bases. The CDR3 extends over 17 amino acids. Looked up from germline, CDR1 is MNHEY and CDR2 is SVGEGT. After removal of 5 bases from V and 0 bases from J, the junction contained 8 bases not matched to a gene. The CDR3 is CASSRSGGPTSTDTQYF. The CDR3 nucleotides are TGTGCCAGCAGTCGTAGCGGGGGGCCCACTAGCACAGATACGCAGTATTTT.

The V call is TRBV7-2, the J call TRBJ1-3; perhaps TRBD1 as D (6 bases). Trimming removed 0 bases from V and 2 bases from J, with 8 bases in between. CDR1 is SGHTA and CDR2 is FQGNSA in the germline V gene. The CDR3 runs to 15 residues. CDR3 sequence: CASSLAHRAGNTIYF. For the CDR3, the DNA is TGTGCCAGCAGCTTAGCCCACAGGGCTGGAAACACCATATATTTT.

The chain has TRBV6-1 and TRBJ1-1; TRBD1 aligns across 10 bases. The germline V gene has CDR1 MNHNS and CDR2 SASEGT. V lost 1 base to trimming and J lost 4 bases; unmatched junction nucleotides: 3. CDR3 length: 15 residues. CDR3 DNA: TGTGCCAGCAGTGAAGTGACAGGGGGCATCACTGAAGCTTTCTTT. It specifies CASSEVTGGITEAFF.

This CDR3 reads CASSVPSGGYNEQFF. CDR3 coding DNA: TGTGCCAGTAGTGTCCCTAGCGGGGGCTACAATGAGCAGTTCTTC. J is TRBJ2-1 and V is TRBV19, with 10 bases fitting TRBD2. CDR1 LNHDA and CDR2 SQIVND come from the germline V gene (reference sequence). The V gene end was trimmed by 5 bases and the J gene end by 3 bases; junction bases not matched to a gene: 4. The CDR3 spans 15 residues.

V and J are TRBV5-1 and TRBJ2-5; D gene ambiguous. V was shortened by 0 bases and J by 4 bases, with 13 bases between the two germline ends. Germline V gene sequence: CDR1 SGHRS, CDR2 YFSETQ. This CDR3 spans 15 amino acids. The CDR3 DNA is TGCGCCAGCAGCTTGGGGGCTAATAAGGCAGAGACCCAGTACTTC. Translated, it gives CASSLGANKAETQYF.

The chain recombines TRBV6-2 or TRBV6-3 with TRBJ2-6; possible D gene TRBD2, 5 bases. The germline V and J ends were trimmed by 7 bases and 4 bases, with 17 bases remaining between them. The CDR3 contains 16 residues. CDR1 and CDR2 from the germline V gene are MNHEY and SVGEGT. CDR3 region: CASTPDRGTGANVLTF. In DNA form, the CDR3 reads TGTGCCAGCACCCCCGACCGGGGAACCGGGGCCAACGTCCTGACTTTC.

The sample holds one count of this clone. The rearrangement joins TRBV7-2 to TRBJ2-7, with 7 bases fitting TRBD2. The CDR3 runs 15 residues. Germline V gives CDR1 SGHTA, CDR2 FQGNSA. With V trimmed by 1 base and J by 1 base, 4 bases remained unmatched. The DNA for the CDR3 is TGTGCCAGCAGCTTAGGCCCAGCGGGGTCCTACGAGCAGTACTTC. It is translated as CASSLGPAGSYEQYF.

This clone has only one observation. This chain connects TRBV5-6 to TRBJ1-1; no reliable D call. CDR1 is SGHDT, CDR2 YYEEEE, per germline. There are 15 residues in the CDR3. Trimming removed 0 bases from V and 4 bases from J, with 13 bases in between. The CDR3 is CASSLALVRVTEAFF. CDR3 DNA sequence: TGTGCCAGCAGCTTGGCCCTTGTTCGAGTCACTGAAGCTTTCTTT.

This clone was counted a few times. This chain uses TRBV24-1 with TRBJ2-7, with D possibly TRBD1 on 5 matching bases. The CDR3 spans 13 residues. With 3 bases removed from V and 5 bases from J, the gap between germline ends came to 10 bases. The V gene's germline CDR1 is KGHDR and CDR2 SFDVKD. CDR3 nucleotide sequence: TGTGCCACCAGTGATAGTGGACAAGACGAGCAGTACTTC. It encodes CATSDSGQDEQYF.

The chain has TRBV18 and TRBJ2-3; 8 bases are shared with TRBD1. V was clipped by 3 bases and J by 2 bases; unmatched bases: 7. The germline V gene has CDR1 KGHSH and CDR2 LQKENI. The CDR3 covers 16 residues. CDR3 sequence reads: CASSPRQGTNTDTQYF. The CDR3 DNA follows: TGTGCCAGCTCACCCCGACAGGGGACAAACACAGATACGCAGTATTTT.

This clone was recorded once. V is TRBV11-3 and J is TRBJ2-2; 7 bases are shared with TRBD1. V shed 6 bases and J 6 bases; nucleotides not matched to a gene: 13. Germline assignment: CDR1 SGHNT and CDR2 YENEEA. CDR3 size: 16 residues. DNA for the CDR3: TGTGCCAGCAGTCTGATGACGACAGGGCCGGCCGGGGAGCTGTTTTTT. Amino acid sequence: CASSLMTTGPAGELFF.

The CDR3 is CASSLGYGGSEDTQYF. The DNA for the CDR3 is TGTGCCAGCAGCTTAGGGTACGGGGGGTCTGAAGATACGCAGTATTTT. The V gene is TRBV7-3, the J gene TRBJ2-3; 7 positions agree with TRBD2. Germline trimming cut 2 bases from V and 5 bases from J; bases unmatched to any gene: 10. The CDR3 is 16 residues long. Germline V gene data show CDR1 as SGHTA and CDR2 as FQGTGA. The full variable domain, rest sourced from reference TRBV7-3 and TRBJ2-3, is GAGVSQTPSNKVTEKGKYVELRCDPISGHTALYWYRQSLGQGPEFLIYFQGTGAADDSGLPNDRFFAVRPEGSVSTLKIQRTERGDSAVYLCASSLGYGGSEDTQYFGPGTRLTVL.

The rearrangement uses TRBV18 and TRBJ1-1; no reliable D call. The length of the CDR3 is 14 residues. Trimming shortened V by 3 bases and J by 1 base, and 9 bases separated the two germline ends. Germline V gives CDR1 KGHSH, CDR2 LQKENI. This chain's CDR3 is CASSPNTENTEAFF. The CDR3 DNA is TGTGCCAGCTCACCCAATACTGAGAACACTGAAGCTTTCTTT.

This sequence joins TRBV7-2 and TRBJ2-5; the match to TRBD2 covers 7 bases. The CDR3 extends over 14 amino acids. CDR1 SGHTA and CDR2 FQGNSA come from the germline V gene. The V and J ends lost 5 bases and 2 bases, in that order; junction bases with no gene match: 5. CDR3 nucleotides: TGTGCCAGCAGCATAAGCGGGACGCAAGAGACCCAGTACTTC. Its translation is CASSISGTQETQYF.

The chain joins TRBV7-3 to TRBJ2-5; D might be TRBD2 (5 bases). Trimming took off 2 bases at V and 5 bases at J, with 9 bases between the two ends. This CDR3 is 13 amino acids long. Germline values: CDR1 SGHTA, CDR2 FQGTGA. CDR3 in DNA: TGTGCCAGCAGCTTAGCTAGGGAGGAGACCCAGTACTTC. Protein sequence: CASSLAREETQYF.

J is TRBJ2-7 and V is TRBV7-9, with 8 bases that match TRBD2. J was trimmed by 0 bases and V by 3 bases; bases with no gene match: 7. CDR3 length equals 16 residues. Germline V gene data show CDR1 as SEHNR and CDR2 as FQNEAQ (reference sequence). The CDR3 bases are TGTGCCAGCAGCTTGATAATAGCGGGGCCCTCCTACGAGCAGTACTTC. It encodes CASSLIIAGPSYEQYF.

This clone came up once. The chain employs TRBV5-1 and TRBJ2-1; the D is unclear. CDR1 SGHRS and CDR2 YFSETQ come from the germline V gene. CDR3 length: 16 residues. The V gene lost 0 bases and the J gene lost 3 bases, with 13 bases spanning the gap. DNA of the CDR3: TGCGCCAGCAGCTTGGAATTTTCTAACGACTACAATGAGCAGTTCTTC. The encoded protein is CASSLEFSNDYNEQFF.

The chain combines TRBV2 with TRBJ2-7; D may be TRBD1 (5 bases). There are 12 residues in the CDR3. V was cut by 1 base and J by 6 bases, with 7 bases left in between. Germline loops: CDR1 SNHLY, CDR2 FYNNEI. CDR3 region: CASSEVRVEQYF. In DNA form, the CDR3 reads TGTGCCAGCAGTGAAGTCAGGGTCGAGCAGTACTTC.

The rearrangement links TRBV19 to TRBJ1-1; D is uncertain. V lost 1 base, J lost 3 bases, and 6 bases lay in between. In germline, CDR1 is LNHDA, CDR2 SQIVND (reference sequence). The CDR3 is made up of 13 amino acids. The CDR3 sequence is CASSIAVDTEAFF. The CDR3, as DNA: TGTGCCAGTAGTATAGCCGTAGACACTGAAGCTTTCTTT.

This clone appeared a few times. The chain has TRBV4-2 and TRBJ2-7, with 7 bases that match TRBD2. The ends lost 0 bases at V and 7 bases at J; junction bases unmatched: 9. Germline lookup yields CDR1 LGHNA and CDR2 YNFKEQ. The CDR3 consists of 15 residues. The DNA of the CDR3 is TGTGCCAGCAGCCAAGATCAAGCTTCACTAGCGGAGCAGTACTTC. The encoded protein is CASSQDQASLAEQYF.

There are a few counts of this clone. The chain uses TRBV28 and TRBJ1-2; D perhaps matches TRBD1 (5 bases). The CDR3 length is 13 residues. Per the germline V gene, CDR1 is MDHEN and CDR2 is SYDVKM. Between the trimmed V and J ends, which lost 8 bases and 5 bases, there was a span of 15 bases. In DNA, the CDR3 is TGTGCCAGCTCGGGGACCGGGAGGTATGGCTACACCTTC. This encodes CASSGTGRYGYTF.

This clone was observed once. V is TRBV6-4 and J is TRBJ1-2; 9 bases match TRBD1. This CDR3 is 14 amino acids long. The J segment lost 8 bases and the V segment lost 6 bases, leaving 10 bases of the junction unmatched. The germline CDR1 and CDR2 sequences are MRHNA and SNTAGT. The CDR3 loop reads CASRPGGQGLGYTF. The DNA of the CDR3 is TGTGCCAGCAGGCCCGGAGGACAGGGGTTAGGCTACACCTTC.

In DNA form, the CDR3 reads TGTGCCAGCAGCTCACTCCGAGGACAGGGCGGGACCCTCCACTTT. It specifies CASSSLRGQGGTLHF. The chain is built from TRBV21-1 and TRBJ1-6; the table's D call of TRBD1 was not tested on the DNA. TRBV21-1 is a pseudogene. There are 15 residues in the CDR3.

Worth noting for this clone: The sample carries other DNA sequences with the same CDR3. CDR3 sequence reads: CASSLGQQETQYF. The CDR3 nucleotides are TGTGCCAGCAGCCTGGGACAGCAAGAGACCCAGTACTTC. The J gene is TRBJ2-5, the V gene TRBV12-3 or TRBV12-4; 7 bases align to TRBD1. The CDR3 runs to 13 residues. V shed 6 bases, J shed 2 bases, and the junction held 3 bases outside the gene matches.